The sequence of this TCR beta chain was determined in a study of T cell repertoires in aging, cancer and after chemotherapy. Turning to the study itself: Healthy donor repertoires were recorded over several months to years and showed clear clonal overlap. The whole study produced a dataset of roughly 8.8 million TCR reads.

The CDR3 length is 17 residues. Germline CDR1 and CDR2: PRHDT and FYEKMQ (reference sequence). Trimming shortened V by 5 bases and J by 0 bases, and 19 bases separated the two germline ends. The study, taken as a whole, reports: Compared with age-matched healthy donors, untreated hematological or solid cancer patients showed higher blood TCR clonality. Rebound thymic output was suggested by rising median generation probability during chemotherapy in each cancer cohort.

This clonotype is medium-sized. Its antigen is as yet unknown. TCR beta rearrangements were amplified from peripheral blood genomic DNA. TRB rearrangements spanning V, D and J were amplified using mixed TRB-A/B primers. MiXCR, run by TCRdb on the multiplex PCR reads, gives a single entry per CDR3 protein. Found here are more than 4,500 distinct CDR3 sequences, roughly 21% of them singletons; the top ten hold roughly 3.9%. Sample: blood. The rearrangement uses TRBV13 and TRBJ1-2; tentative D call: TRBD1 (6 bases). This clonotype was sampled from a human donor in good health. The donor label of this sample is uncertain. This CDR3 reads CASSPDHRERANYGYTF. In DNA, the CDR3 is TGTGCCAGCAGCCCAGACCACAGGGAAAGAGCTAACTATGGCTACACCTTC.